This T cell receptor beta chain was observed in a study of beta chain features in type 1 diabetes (dated by TCRdb to 2017 to 2018). Study-wide context: No differences in mean age, gender distribution, total cell number or subset yield were found between patients and healthy donors. Whereas all 30 or so donors provided naive and central memory subsets, regulatory and stem cell-like memory subsets were isolated from just 8 patients and about eight healthy donors. The study compared the TCRB repertoires of sorted circulating CD4+ T cell subsets in recently diagnosed type 1 diabetes patients with those in matched healthy donors. A total of roughly 110 million sorted cells were examined across all samples, and the number of cells per subset was strongly correlated with RNA yield.

This clone has more than one count but fewer than ten. This receptor's antigen is unknown. No clone much larger than this one lies a single base away; base qualities are absent. Each donor gave one peripheral blood draw, about 110 mL on average, collected into heparinised tubes. A BD FACSAria II and a panel including CD45RO, CCR7, CD25, CD127, CD95 and CD27 were used to sort naive, central memory, regulatory and stem cell-like memory CD4+ T cells. All sorted populations exceeded 95% purity. PBMCs were isolated immediately by Lymphoprep density gradient centrifugation and stained directly without culture. So that batch effects would be minimized, each experiment stained and sorted samples in pairs, pairing one healthy donor with one patient. The paper's findings and limits, for the study overall: Because cDNA was sequenced instead of genomic DNA, activated cells with high expression could be over-represented, although the groups did not differ in activation or CD3 levels. Type 1 diabetes patients showed a moderate but significant shortening of TCRB CDR3 length in all four CD4+ subsets. Shorter templates might be favored by PCR, yet because patient and control samples were amplified and corrected together, any such skew would affect both groups equally. Patients with type 1 diabetes made fewer insertions and deleted more nucleotides at VDJ recombination sites, implying thymic rearrangement abnormalities. HLA sub-analyses involved small numbers of individuals, so any influence of HLA type on TCRB rearrangement remained unresolved. The naive, central memory and regulatory TCRB repertoires appeared to resemble one another more closely among patients than among healthy donors.

Including the terminal cysteine and phenylalanine, the CDR3 comprises 15 residues. CDR3 DNA only is kept here, 45 bases in frame from base 1. Based on the germline V gene, the CDR1 and CDR2 sequences are LGHNA and YNFKEQ. Cut back by 0 bases and 0 bases, the V and J ends lie 6 bases apart. The High Capacity cDNA Reverse Transcription Kit was used to reverse transcribe all of the isolated RNA, meaning that expressed TCRB transcripts were what got sequenced. Deep immunoSEQ sequencing was applied to naive, central memory and regulatory T cell samples, giving an average of roughly 3.3 million total reads per sample. Sorted cells were lysed in RLT buffer, and RNA was extracted using DNase-treated RNeasy Micro or Mini kits according to cell number. Each cell subset was processed on its own to prevent cross-contamination, while patient and healthy donor samples were processed together. TCRB sequences were amplified from cDNA with the immunoSEQ multiplex PCR, producing 87-bp fragments spanning the CDR3 region. The amplicons were sequenced using the Illumina HiSeq platform. Per the authors' processing: PCR bias was computationally corrected using synthetic template baselines, reads within Hamming distance 2 were collapsed, and singletons that could not be merged were discarded. Reads were aligned against IMGT so that V, D and J genes, CDR3 length and insertions or deletions at six rearrangement sites could be assigned. Within each subset, clonotype counts were normalized to sorted cell number, after which true diversity and Gini coefficients were computed with the tcR R package. Repertoire sharing was quantified using the overlap coefficient calculated on TCRB nucleotide sequences. Out-of-frame TCRB sequences from naive cells were analyzed as a proxy for the pre-selection repertoire. Held by TCRdb, this immuneACCESS table contains in-frame sequences only and omits some clones. Under half of the omission traces to an unresolved V gene where checked; the cause of the rest is unknown. V, J and clone size derive from that table, while D and trimming were established from the DNA sequence. The sample records 680,000 or so clones, around a sixth of which are singletons. Of the sample, approximately 0.099% falls within the top ten clones.

Sequences were obtained from naive CD4+ T cells from blood. The cell subset or site label corresponds to: true naive CD4+ T cells. The source of this sequence is a man between 18 and 29 years old in good health. The chain links TRBV4-2 with TRBJ1-3; the D gene is not confidently resolved. The CDR3 protein is CASSQDPASGNTIYF. The sequenced DNA is TGTGCCAGCAGCCAAGATCCCGCCTCTGGAAACACCATATATTTT.